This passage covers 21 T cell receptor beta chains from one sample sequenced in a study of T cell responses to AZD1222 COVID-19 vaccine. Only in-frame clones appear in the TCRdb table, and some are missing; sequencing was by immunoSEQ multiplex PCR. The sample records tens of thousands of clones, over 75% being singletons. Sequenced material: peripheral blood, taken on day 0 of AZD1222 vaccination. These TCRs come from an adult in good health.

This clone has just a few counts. The CDR3 DNA reads as TGCGCCAGCAGCTCGGGGACAGGGGGGAGCTACACCTTC. It is translated as CASSSGTGGSYTF. The chain links TRBV5-1 to TRBJ1-2, with 11 positions matching TRBD1. The CDR3 is 13 residues long. Germline CDR1 SGHRS, CDR2 YFSETQ. J lost 9 bases, V lost 3 bases, and 4 bases had no gene match.

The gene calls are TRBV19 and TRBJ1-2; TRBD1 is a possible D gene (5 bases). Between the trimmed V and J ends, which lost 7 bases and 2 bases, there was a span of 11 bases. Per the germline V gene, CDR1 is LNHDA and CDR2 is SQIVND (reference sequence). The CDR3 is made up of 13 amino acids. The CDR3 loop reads CASNRDRNYGYTF. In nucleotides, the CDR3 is TGTGCCAGTAATCGGGACCGCAACTATGGCTACACCTTC. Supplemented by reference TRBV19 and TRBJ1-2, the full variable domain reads DGGITQSPKYLFRKEGQNVTLSCEQNLNHDAMYWYRQDPGQGLRLIYYSQIVNDFQKGDIAEGYSVSREKKESFPLTVTSAQKNPTAFYLCASNRDRNYGYTFGSGTRLTVV.

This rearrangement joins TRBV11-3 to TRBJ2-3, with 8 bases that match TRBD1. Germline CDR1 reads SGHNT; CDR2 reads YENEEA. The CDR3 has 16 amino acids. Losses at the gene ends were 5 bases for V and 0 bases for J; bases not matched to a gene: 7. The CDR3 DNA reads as TGTGCCAGCAGCCCGGGGACAGGTACCAGCACAGATACGCAGTATTTT. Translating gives CASSPGTGTSTDTQYF.

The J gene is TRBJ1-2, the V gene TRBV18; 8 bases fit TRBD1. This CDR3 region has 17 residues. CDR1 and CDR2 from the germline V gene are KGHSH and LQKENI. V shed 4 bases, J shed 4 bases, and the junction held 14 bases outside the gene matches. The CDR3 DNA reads TGTGCCAGCTCACATGGGACAGGAGGGGGAGAGCTCTATGGCTACACCTTC. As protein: CASSHGTGGGELYGYTF.

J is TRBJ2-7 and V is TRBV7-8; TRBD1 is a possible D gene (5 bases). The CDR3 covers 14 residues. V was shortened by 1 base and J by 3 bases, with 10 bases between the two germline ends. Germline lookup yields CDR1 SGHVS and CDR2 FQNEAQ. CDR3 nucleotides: TGTGCCAGCAGCTTAGGCAGGGCGAACTACGAGCAGTACTTC. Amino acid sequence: CASSLGRANYEQYF.

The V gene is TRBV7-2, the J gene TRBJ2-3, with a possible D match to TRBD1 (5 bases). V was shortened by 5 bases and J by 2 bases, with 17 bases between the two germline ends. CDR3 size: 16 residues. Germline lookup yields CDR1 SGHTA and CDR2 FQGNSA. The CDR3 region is CASSTPSDTYTDTQYF. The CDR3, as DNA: TGTGCCAGCAGCACCCCCTCGGACACTTACACAGATACGCAGTATTTT.

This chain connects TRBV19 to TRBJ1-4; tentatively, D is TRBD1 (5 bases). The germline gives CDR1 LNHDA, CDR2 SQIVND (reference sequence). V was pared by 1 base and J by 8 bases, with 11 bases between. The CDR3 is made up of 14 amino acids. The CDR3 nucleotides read TGTGCCAGTAGTATAGGGGGCCCGAACGAAAAACTGTTTTTT. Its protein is CASSIGGPNEKLFF. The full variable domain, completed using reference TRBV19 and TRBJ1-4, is DGGITQSPKYLFRKEGQNVTLSCEQNLNHDAMYWYRQDPGQGLRLIYYSQIVNDFQKGDIAEGYSVSREKKESFPLTVTSAQKNPTAFYLCASSIGGPNEKLFFGSGTQLSVL.

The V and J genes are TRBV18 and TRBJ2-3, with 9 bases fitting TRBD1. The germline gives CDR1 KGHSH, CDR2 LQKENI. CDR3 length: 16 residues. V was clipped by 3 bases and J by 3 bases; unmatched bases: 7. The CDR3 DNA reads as TGTGCCAGCTCACCCGTGATAGGACAGGGGACAGATACGCAGTATTTT. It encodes CASSPVIGQGTDTQYF.

CDR3 loop: CASSQGDHNEQYF. CDR3 sequence (DNA): TGCGCCAGCAGCCAAGGAGACCACAACGAGCAGTACTTC. The chain has TRBV4-3 and TRBJ2-7, with D unclear. The V gene's germline CDR1 is LGHNA and CDR2 YSLEER. The CDR3 length is 13 residues. V was cut by 1 base and J by 5 bases, with 9 bases left in between.

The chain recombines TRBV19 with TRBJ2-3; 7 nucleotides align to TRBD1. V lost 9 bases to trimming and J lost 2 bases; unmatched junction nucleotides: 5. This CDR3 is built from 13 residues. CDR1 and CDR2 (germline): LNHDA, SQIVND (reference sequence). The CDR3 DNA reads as TGTGCCAGCGGAGGACAGGCCACAGATACGCAGTATTTT. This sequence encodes CASGGQATDTQYF.

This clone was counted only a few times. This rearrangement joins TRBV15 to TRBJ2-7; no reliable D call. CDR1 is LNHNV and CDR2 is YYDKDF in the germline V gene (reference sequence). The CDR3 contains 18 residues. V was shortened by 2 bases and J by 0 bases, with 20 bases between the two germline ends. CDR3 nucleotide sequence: TGTGCCACCAGCAGACCCATAACCCTACGGGCTCGCTCCTACGAGCAGTACTTC. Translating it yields CATSRPITLRARSYEQYF. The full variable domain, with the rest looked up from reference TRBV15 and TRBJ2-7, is DAMVIQNPRYQVTQFGKPVTLSCSQTLNHNVMYWYQQKSSQAPKLLFHYYDKDFNNEADTPDNFQSRRPNTSFCFLDIRSPGLGDTAMYLCATSRPITLRARSYEQYFGPGTRLTVT.

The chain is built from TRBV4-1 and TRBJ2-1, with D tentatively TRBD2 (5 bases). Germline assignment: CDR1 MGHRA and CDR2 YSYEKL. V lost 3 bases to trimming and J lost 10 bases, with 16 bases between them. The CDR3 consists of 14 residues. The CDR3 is CASSHPRRLPEQFF. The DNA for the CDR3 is TGCGCCAGCAGCCACCCCAGGAGGCTGCCGGAGCAGTTCTTC.

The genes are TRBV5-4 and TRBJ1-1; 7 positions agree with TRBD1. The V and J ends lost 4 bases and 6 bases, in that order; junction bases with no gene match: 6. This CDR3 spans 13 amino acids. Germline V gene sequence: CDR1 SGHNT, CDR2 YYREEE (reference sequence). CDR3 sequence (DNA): TGTGCCAGCAGCGCCGGGACAGAACCTGAAGCTTTCTTT. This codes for CASSAGTEPEAFF. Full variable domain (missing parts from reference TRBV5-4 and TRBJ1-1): ETGVTQSPTHLIKTRGQQVTLRCSSQSGHNTVSWYQQALGQGPQFIFQYYREEENGRGNFPPRFSGLQFPNYSSELNVNALELDDSALYLCASSAGTEPEAFFGQGTRLTVV.

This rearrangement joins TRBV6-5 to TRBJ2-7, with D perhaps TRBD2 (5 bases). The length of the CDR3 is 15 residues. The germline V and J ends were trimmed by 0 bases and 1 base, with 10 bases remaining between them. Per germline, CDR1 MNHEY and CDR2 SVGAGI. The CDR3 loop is CASSYSGVTSYEQYF. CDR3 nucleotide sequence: TGTGCCAGCAGTTACTCGGGAGTAACGTCCTACGAGCAGTACTTC.

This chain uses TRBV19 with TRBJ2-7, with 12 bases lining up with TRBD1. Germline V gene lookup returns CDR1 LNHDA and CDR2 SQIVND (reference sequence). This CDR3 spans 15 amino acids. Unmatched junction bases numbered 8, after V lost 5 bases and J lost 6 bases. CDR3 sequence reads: CASSLKGQGAVEQYF. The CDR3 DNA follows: TGTGCCAGTAGTCTTAAGGGACAGGGGGCGGTCGAGCAGTACTTC. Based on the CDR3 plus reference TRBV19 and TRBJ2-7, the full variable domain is DGGITQSPKYLFRKEGQNVTLSCEQNLNHDAMYWYRQDPGQGLRLIYYSQIVNDFQKGDIAEGYSVSREKKESFPLTVTSAQKNPTAFYLCASSLKGQGAVEQYFGPGTRLTVT.

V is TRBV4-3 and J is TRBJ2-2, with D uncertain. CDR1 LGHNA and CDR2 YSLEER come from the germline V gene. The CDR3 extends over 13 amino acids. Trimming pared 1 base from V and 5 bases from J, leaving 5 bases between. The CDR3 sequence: CASSQAGTGELFF. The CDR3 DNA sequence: TGCGCCAGCAGCCAAGCCGGGACCGGGGAGCTGTTTTTT.

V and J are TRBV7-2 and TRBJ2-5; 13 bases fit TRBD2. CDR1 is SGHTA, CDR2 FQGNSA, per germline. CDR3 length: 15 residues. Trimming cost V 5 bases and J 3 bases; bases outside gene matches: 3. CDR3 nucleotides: TGTGCCAGCAGCATACTAGCGGGGGGGAAAGAGACCCAGTACTTC. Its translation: CASSILAGGKETQYF.

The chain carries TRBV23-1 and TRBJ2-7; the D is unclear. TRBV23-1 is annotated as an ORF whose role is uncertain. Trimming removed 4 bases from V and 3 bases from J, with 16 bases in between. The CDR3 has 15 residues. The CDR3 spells CASSPHPRTDYEQYF. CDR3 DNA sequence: TGCGCCAGCAGTCCCCACCCCCGGACGGACTACGAGCAGTACTTC.

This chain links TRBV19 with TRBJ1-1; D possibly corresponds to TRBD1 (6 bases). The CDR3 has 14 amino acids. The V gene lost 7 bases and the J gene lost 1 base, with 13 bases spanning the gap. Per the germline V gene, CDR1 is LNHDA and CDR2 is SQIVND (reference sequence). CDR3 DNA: TGTGCCAGTACCCTGGGGGGCCAGAACACTGAAGCTTTCTTT. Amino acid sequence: CASTLGGQNTEAFF.

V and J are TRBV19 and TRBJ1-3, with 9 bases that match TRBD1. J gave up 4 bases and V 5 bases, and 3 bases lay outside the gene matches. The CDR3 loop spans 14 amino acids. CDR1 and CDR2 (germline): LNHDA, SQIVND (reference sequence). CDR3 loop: CASSLQGAGNTIYF. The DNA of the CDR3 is TGTGCCAGTAGTCTACAGGGGGCCGGAAACACCATATATTTT.

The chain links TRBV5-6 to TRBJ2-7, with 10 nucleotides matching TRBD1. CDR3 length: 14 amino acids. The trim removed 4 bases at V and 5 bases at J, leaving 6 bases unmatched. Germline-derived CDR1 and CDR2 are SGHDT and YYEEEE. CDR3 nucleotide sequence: TGTGCCAGCAGCCTGACAGGGGGCGACCACGAGCAGTACTTC. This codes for CASSLTGGDHEQYF.